The rows below give T cell receptor beta chains drawn from one sample of a study of T cell changes during pregnancy in multiple sclerosis. Only in-frame clones appear in the TCRdb table, and some are missing; sequencing was by immunoSEQ multiplex PCR. The sample records roughly 42,000 clones, approximately 90% being singletons. The sequences come from CD8+ T cells from peripheral blood mononuclear cells, collected in the third trimester of pregnancy. Receptors originate from a female donor with multiple sclerosis, enrolled in a pregnancy study. CDR3s include the opening cysteine and the closing phenylalanine or tryptophan. The D gene is left open where the match is weak. Size is omitted from some rows. Given values are once, few, many or a class for expanded clones.

TRBJ2-1,-,TRBD1,TRBV27,CASSLIGGLNEQFF,TGTGCCAGCAGTTTAATAGGGGGCCTCAATGAGCAGTTCTTC
TRBJ1-6,-,-,TRBV6-1,CASSATGRPSPLHF,TGTGCCAGCAGTGCCACAGGGAGACCTTCACCCCTCCACTTT
TRBJ2-1,-,TRBD1,TRBV7-3,CASSWMGQGADEQFF,TGTGCCAGCAGCTGGATGGGACAGGGGGCCGATGAGCAGTTCTTC
TRBJ1-1,-,-,TRBV28,CASSPPRDRTTEAFF,TGTGCCAGCAGTCCACCGCGGGACCGTACAACTGAAGCTTTCTTT
TRBJ2-3,-,-,TRBV7-9,CASRTGIADTQYF,TGTGCCAGCAGAACAGGGATCGCAGATACGCAGTATTTT
TRBJ1-1,few,-,TRBV5-4,CASRSRAGNTEAFF,TGTGCCAGCAGGAGCAGGGCCGGGAACACTGAAGCTTTCTTT
TRBJ2-1,-,-,TRBV7-9,CASSFERDWDEQFF,TGTGCCAGCAGCTTTGAGAGGGACTGGGATGAGCAGTTCTTC
TRBJ2-7,-,TRBD1,TRBV19,CASGQDLYEQYF,TGTGCCAGCGGACAGGACCTATACGAGCAGTACTTC
TRBJ2-6,once,-,TRBV13,CASSLGQGGANVLTF,TGTGCCAGCAGCTTAGGACAGGGCGGGGCCAACGTCCTGACTTTC
TRBJ1-2,-,TRBD1,TRBV19,CASSIGQGGYGYTF,TGTGCCAGTAGTATCGGACAGGGCGGCTATGGCTACACCTTC
TRBJ2-7,-,-,TRBV19,CASSQDSTFSYEQYF,TGTGCCAGTAGCCAAGACAGCACCTTCTCCTACGAGCAGTACTTC
TRBJ2-1,-,TRBD2,TRBV27,CASSLSGLAGSYNEQFF,TGTGCCAGCAGTTTATCCGGACTAGCGGGGTCCTACAATGAGCAGTTCTTC
TRBJ2-1,-,TRBD2,TRBV11-2,CASSSGLDRDEQFF,TGTGCCAGCAGCTCTGGACTAGATCGAGATGAGCAGTTCTTC
TRBJ1-1,-,-,TRBV6-6,CASSSAGLDTKAFF,TGTGCCAGCAGTTCTGCGGGGCTGGACACTAAAGCTTTCTTT
TRBJ2-7,few,-,TRBV29-1,CSVEDQRAYEQYF,TGCAGCGTTGAAGATCAGAGGGCGTACGAGCAGTACTTC
TRBJ2-2,-,-,TRBV7-9,CASSLFLAAGELFF,TGTGCCAGCAGCTTATTCTTAGCGGCCGGGGAGCTGTTTTTT
TRBJ1-1,-,-,TRBV27,CASSLSKGSTEAFF,TGTGCCAGCAGTTTATCTAAAGGGAGCACTGAAGCTTTCTTT
TRBJ2-5,-,TRBD2,TRBV5-6,CASSLLLAGEYQETQYF,TGTGCCAGCAGCTTGCTCCTAGCGGGAGAGTACCAAGAGACCCAGTACTTC
TRBJ2-7,-,TRBD2,TRBV27,CASSLGLAGPYEQYF,TGTGCCAGCAGTTTGGGACTAGCGGGCCCCTACGAGCAGTACTTC
TRBJ2-1,once,-,TRBV6-5,CASSYIDSYNEQFF,TGTGCCAGCAGTTACATCGACAGCTACAATGAGCAGTTCTTC
TRBJ2-7,-,TRBD1,TRBV4-3,CASSPDWGTVYEQYF,TGCGCCAGCAGCCCAGATTGGGGGACAGTCTACGAGCAGTACTTC
TRBJ2-1,-,TRBD2,TRBV27,CASRPGLAGGLANEQFF,TGTGCCAGCAGACCGGGACTAGCGGGAGGTTTAGCCAATGAGCAGTTCTTC
TRBJ2-1,few,TRBD2,TRBV7-3,CASSTWTSGGTDEQFF,TGTGCCAGCAGCACCTGGACTAGCGGGGGGACGGATGAGCAGTTCTTC
TRBJ2-1,-,-,TRBV5-5,CASISTGTYNEQFF,TGTGCCAGCATCTCGACAGGAACCTACAATGAGCAGTTCTTC
TRBJ1-2,once,-,TRBV23-1,CASRDGGFGYTF,TGCGCCAGCAGGGACGGGGGTTTTGGCTACACCTTC
TRBJ1-5,-,-,TRBV7-2,CASSERDTLRNQPQHF,TGTGCCAGCAGCGAAAGGGACACCTTACGCAATCAGCCCCAGCATTTT
TRBJ2-5,once,-,TRBV9,CASSVDVGGETQYF,TGTGCCAGCAGCGTAGACGTAGGCGGGGAGACCCAGTACTTC
TRBJ2-1,-,-,TRBV30,CAWSPISYNEQFF,TGTGCCTGGAGTCCTATTTCCTACAATGAGCAGTTCTTC
TRBJ2-7,-,TRBD2,TRBV15,CATSRDRREGRYEQYF,TGTGCCACCAGCAGAGATCGGCGGGAGGGCCGGTACGAGCAGTACTTC
TRBJ2-2,-,-,TRBV7-9,CAVSPGELFF,TGTGCCGTATCCCCCGGGGAGCTGTTTTTT
TRBJ2-1,-,TRBD2,TRBV6-1,CASSGLAGGYNEQFF,TGTGCCAGCAGTGGACTAGCGGGAGGGTACAATGAGCAGTTCTTC
TRBJ2-2,-,TRBD2,TRBV5-4,CASSFLTSGINIGELFF,TGTGCCAGCAGCTTTCTGACTAGCGGGATTAACATCGGGGAGCTGTTTTTT
TRBJ2-7,-,TRBD2,TRBV2,CASSDFGGGAYEQYF,TGTGCCAGCAGTGATTTCGGCGGGGGGGCCTACGAGCAGTACTTC
TRBJ2-1,-,-,TRBV27,CASRGGIAEAREQFF,TGTGCCAGCAGGGGGGGAATAGCGGAGGCACGTGAGCAGTTCTTC
TRBJ2-7,few,TRBD1,TRBV29-1,CSVVAGTDYYEQYF,TGCAGCGTTGTGGCCGGGACAGATTACTACGAGCAGTACTTC
TRBJ2-7,-,-,TRBV28,CASRARRQTISYEQYF,TGTGCCAGCAGAGCTCGGAGACAGACGATCTCCTACGAGCAGTACTTC
TRBJ1-1,-,-,TRBV5-6,CASSFGPQGLNTEAFF,TGTGCCAGCAGCTTCGGTCCCCAGGGGCTGAACACTGAAGCTTTCTTT
TRBJ2-1,-,TRBD1,TRBV28,CASSSEGQGWNEQFF,TGTGCCAGCAGTTCAGAAGGACAGGGCTGGAATGAGCAGTTCTTC
TRBJ2-7,-,-,TRBV5-1,CASSFRVSYEQYF,TGCGCCAGCAGCTTCAGGGTATCCTACGAGCAGTACTTC
TRBJ2-7,-,TRBD1,TRBV28,CASSPGQGPYEQYF,TGTGCCAGCAGTCCGGGACAGGGCCCGTACGAGCAGTACTTC
TRBJ2-1,-,TRBD2,TRBV7-8,CASSLVRLAGGPHYNEQFF,TGTGCCAGCAGCTTAGTGAGGCTAGCGGGAGGACCCCACTACAATGAGCAGTTCTTC
TRBJ2-1,-,-,TRBV6-1,CASRSSYNEQFF,TGTGCCAGCAGGAGCTCCTACAATGAGCAGTTCTTC
TRBJ1-2,-,-,TRBV15,CATSNTFIGEGVNGYTF,TGTGCCACCAGCAACACCTTTATTGGGGAGGGAGTTAATGGCTACACCTTC
TRBJ2-1,-,-,TRBV2,CASSEIQIDAADQSNEQFF,TGTGCCAGCAGTGAAATTCAGATAGATGCAGCGGACCAGAGCAATGAGCAGTTCTTC
TRBJ1-1,-,-,TRBV21-1,CASSKLDSLNTEAFF,TGTGCCAGCAGCAAATTAGACAGCCTGAACACTGAAGCTTTCTTT
TRBJ2-1,-,TRBD2,TRBV30,CAWSVIAGAHYNEQFF,TGTGCCTGGAGTGTGATAGCGGGGGCCCACTACAATGAGCAGTTCTTC
TRBJ2-7,-,-,TRBV6-1,CASSEANEPGEQYF,TGTGCCAGCAGTGAGGCGAATGAGCCGGGTGAGCAGTACTTC
TRBJ2-2,-,-,TRBV4-3,CASSLRGGADTGELFF,TGCGCCAGCAGCCTGAGGGGGGGCGCGGACACCGGGGAGCTGTTTTTT